This TCR beta chain came from a study of shared clonotypes between healthy human individuals (dated by TCRdb to the early 2020s). Regarding the research as a whole: The cohort included three men and a couple of women between 18 and 49 years of age. For each donor, CD4 naive and CD4 memory were each given three plates, CD8 naive was given two plates, and CD8 memory was given one plate. Blood TCR repertoires of a handful of healthy adults were deeply sequenced to estimate repertoire size and the extent of clonotype sharing between individuals. To increase sequencing depth and limit assay-specific biases, TCR repertoire library preparation and sequencing were carried out by different laboratories using diverse techniques. Leukapheresis yielded between about 0.94 and 9 billion PBMCs per donor.

Study-level results and caveats: Clonotypes shared by all four sorted-subset donors showed higher generation probabilities than non-shared clonotypes. Estimated clonotype richness was generally larger for naive than for memory subsets. Because the study included a small number of donors, the genetic and exposure-history diversity represented was limited. About 5% of naive CD4, 3.5% of naive CD8, roughly 2.5% of memory CD4, and about 0.4% of memory CD8 clonotypes were shared across a few donors. Sampling was limited to blood, and TCR repertoires in tissue likely differ from TCR repertoires in blood. Incomplete sequencing was indicated by rarefaction of sorted-subset datasets, despite the large sequencing depth. Based on pairwise subsampling, the degree of clonotype sharing among donors was expected to be affected by sequencing depth.

Using the deep immunoSEQ assay, TCR CDR3 regions were amplified from genomic DNA by multiplex PCR. Extracted genomic DNA from each cell subset was spread evenly across all wells of several immunoSEQ 96-well plates, with each plate serving as a replicate. For sorted subsets, around 200 ng genomic DNA, equal to 25,000 to 35,000 T cell genomes, was loaded into each replicate PCR. Purified libraries were measured with a Qubit 3.0 fluorometer, size-checked on a Bioanalyzer 2100, and measured again with the KAPA Library Quantification kit. Every immunoSEQ 96-well plate was sequenced on a separate single-read 150-cycle Illumina NextSeq 550 flow cell. On the study's bioinformatics: Because the immunoSEQ output included only junctional sequences and no quality scores, the filtering could not be the same as the filtering used for full-length reads. To assign V/J genes and CDR3, sequences were annotated using PyIR, a Python wrapper for IgBLAST v1.9, with IMGT germline references. Reads with weak V/J assignments (E-value above 1e-6), missing CDR3, stop codons, out-of-frame junctions, or ambiguous translated residues were removed. V3J clonotypes were defined as sequences sharing an identical inferred V gene, J gene, and CDR3 amino acid sequence. The percentage overlap between two repertoires was calculated by dividing the number of shared unique clonotypes by the size of the smaller repertoire. Three approaches were used to assess repertoire richness: RTK rarefaction, the Chao1 estimator, and Recon v2.1 estimates of unobserved clonotypes. OLGA was used to compute generation probabilities for all TCRbeta clonotypes that the gDNA method yielded from four donors. Here the immuneACCESS table is served through TCRdb, limited to in-frame sequences with V and J called. Missing clones are a known gap in these copies; in checked studies unresolved V genes cover under half, and the rest lacks a known reason. Clone size and the V and J calls come from that table; the DNA yielded D and trimming. This sample holds hundreds of thousands of clones; approximately 95% were observed only once. The ten biggest clones cover around 0.11% of the sample.

Points on this clone: Its antigen remains unidentified. No much larger clonotype is one base removed from it; base qualities were not supplied.

CD8 naive samples were obtained by positive selection for CCR7 among CD45RO-negative cells, yielding a CD45RA+CCR7+ population from which TemRA cells were excluded. Healthy HIV-negative adults with no recently reported acute infections or vaccinations were included as donors. Every donor was a Caucasian adult residing in Nashville, Tennessee, USA. Blood was obtained by leukapheresis, after which PBMCs were separated by Ficoll-Histopaque density gradient centrifugation and cryopreserved in liquid nitrogen vapor phase. Analytical flow cytometry was used to check the purity and quantity of each magnetically sorted T cell population. Genomic DNA was isolated from each sorted fraction and quantified by UV absorbance on a Nanodrop 2000c. This TCR was sampled from a woman between 25 and 40 years old in good health. The sequenced material came from naive CD8+ T cells sorted from blood. The cell subset or site label of this sample denotes: CD45RA+CCR7+.

The sequence in DNA is TGTGCCAGCAGCTTAGGGCATACCCTGCTCTACGAGCAGTACTTC. Translated, this is CASSLGHTLLYEQYF. The rearranged segments are TRBV7-8 and TRBJ2-7; the D gene assignment is ambiguous. The cysteine opens and the phenylalanine closes a CDR3 of 15 amino acids. Only the CDR3 part of the read is kept: 45 bases, read in frame from the first base. CDR1 and CDR2 were assigned from the germline V gene as SGHVS and FQNEAQ. V is cut by 1 base and J by 3 bases, and the space between the germline ends is 13 bases.